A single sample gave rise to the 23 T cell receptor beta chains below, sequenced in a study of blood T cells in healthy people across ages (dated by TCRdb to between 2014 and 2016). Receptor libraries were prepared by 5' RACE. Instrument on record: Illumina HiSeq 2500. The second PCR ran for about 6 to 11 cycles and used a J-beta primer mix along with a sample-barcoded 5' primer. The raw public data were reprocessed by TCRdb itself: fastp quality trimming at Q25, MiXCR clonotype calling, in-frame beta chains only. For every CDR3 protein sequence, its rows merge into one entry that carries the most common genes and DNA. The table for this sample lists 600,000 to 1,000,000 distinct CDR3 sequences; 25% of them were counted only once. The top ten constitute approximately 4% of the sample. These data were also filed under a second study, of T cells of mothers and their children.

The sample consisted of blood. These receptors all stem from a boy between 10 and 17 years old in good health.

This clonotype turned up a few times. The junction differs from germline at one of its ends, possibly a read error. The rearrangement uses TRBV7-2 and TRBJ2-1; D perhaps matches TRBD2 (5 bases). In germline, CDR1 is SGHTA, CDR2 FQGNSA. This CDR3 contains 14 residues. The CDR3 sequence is CVSSLIGVYNEQFF. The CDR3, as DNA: TGTGTCAGCAGCTTAATCGGGGTCTACAATGAGCAGTTCTTC.

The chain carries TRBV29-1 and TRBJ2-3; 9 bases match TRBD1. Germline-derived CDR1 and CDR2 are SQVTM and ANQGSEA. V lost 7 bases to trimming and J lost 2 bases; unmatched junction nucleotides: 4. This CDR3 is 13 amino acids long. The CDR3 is CSERTGVTDTQYF. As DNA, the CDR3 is TGCAGCGAACGGACAGGGGTCACAGATACGCAGTATTTT.

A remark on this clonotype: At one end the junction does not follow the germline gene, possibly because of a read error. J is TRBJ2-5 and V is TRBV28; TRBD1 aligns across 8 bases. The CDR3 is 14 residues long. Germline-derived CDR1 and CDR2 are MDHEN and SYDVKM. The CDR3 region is CASSFRGLQEAQYF. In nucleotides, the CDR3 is TGTGCCAGCAGTTTCAGGGGGCTCCAAGAGGCCCAGTACTTC.

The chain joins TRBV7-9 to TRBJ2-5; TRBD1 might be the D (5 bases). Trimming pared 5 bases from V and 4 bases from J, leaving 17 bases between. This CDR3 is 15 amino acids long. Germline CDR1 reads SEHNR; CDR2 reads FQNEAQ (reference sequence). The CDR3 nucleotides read TGTGCCAGCAGCGCAAGAGAGACAGTCAGAGAGACCCAGTACTTC. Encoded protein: CASSARETVRETQYF.

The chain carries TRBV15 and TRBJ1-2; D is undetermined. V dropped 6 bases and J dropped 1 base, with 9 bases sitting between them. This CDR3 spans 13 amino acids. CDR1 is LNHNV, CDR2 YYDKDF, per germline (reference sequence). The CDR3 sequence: CATSPDINYGYTF. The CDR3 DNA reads TGTGCCACCAGTCCCGACATTAACTATGGCTACACCTTC.

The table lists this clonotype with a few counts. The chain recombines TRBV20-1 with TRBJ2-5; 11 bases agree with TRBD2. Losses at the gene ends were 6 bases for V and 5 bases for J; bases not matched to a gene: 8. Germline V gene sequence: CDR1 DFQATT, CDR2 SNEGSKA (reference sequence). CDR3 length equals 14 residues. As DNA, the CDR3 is TGCAGTGCGGTGCTAGCGGGAGGTGGGGAGACCCAGTACTTC. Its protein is CSAVLAGGGETQYF.

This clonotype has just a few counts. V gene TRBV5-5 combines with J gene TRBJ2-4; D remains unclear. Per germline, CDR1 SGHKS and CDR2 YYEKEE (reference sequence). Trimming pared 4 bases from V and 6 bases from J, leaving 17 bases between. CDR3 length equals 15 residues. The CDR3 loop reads CASSKNGADGNIQYF. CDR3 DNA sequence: TGTGCCAGCAGCAAGAATGGAGCCGACGGAAACATTCAGTACTTC.

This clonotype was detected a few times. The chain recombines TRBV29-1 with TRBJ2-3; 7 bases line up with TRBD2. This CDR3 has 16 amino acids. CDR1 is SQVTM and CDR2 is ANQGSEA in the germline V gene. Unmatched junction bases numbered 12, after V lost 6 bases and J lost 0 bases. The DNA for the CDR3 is TGCAGCGTCGACAGTATGTCTAGCGGTAGCACAGATACGCAGTATTTT. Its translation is CSVDSMSSGSTDTQYF.

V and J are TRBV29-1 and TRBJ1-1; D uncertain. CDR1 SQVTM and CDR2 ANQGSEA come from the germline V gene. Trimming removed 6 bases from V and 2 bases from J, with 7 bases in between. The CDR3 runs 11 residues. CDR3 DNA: TGCAGCGTGGTTCTAAACACTGAAGCTTTCTTT. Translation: CSVVLNTEAFF.

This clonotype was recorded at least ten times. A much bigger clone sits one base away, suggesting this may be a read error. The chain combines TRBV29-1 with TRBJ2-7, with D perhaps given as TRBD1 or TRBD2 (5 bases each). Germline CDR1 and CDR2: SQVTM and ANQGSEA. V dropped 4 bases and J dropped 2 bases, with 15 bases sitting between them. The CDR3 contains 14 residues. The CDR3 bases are TGCAGCGTTGTGGTGAACCGGGACGCCTACGAGCAGTACTTC. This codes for CSVVVNRDAYEQYF.

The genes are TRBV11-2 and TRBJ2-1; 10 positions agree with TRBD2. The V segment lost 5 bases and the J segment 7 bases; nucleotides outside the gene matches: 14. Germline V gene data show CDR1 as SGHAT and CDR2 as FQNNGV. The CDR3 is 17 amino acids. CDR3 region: CASSPILKAGGGNEQFF. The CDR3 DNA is TGTGCCAGCAGCCCCATTTTGAAAGCGGGAGGGGGTAATGAGCAGTTCTTC.

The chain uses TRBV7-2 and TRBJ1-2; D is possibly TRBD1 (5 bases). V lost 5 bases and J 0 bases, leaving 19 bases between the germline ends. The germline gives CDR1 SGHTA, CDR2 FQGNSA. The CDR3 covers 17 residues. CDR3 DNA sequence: TGTGCCAGCAGCCCCGGGGGAGGGACCGCTTCTAACTATGGCTACACCTTC. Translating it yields CASSPGGGTASNYGYTF.

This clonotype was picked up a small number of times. CDR3 sequence reads: CSASLILSSYNEQFF. In DNA form, the CDR3 reads TGCAGTGCTAGCTTGATCCTCAGCTCCTACAATGAGCAGTTCTTC. The chain employs TRBV20-1 and TRBJ2-1, with D unclear. Germline V CDR1 and CDR2: DFQATT, SNEGSKA (reference sequence). V was pared by 3 bases and J by 0 bases, with 12 bases between. This CDR3 comprises 15 residues.

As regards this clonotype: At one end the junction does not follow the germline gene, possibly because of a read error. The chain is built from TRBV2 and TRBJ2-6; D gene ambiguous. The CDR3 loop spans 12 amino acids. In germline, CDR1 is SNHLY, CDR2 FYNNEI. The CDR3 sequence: CASGSEANVLTF. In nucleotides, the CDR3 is TGTGCCTCTGGCTCTGAGGCCAACGTCCTGACTTTC.

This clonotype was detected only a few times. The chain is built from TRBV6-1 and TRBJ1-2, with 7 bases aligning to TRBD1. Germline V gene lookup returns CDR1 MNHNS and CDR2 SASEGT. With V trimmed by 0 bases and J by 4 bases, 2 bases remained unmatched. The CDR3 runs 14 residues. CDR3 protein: CASSEAAGGYGYTF. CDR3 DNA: TGTGCCAGCAGTGAAGCGGCAGGGGGCTATGGCTACACCTTC.

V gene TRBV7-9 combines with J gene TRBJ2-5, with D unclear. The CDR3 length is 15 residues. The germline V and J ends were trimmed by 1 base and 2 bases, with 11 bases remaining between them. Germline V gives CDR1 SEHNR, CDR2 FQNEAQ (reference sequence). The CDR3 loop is CASSLVLSGQETQYF. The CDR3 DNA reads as TGTGCCAGCAGCTTAGTATTATCAGGTCAAGAGACCCAGTACTTC.

The CDR3 here is CASSLGPREEAFF. The CDR3 DNA follows: TGCGCCAGCAGCTTGGGTCCCCGGGAAGAAGCTTTCTTT. This chain joins TRBV5-1 and TRBJ1-1, with no clear D. Germline V gives CDR1 SGHRS, CDR2 YFSETQ. V was cut by 0 bases and J by 8 bases, with 11 bases left in between. CDR3 length equals 13 residues.

The DNA for the CDR3 is TGTGCCAGCACCTCCCCGGGAGAAGAACCGAATGAAAAACTGTTTTTT. Translating it yields CASTSPGEEPNEKLFF. This chain links TRBV6-2 or TRBV6-3 with TRBJ1-4; D uncertain. V gave up 7 bases and J gave up 5 bases, with 20 bases separating them. This CDR3 comprises 16 residues. The germline V gene encodes CDR1 MNHEY and CDR2 SVGEGT.

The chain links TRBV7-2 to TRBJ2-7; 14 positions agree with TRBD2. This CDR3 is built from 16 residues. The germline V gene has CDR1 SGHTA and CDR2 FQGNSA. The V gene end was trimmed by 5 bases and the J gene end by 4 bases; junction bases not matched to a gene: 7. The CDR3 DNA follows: TGTGCCAGCAGCCCAGAGGGACTAGCGGGGGAGTACGAGCAGTACTTC. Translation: CASSPEGLAGEYEQYF.

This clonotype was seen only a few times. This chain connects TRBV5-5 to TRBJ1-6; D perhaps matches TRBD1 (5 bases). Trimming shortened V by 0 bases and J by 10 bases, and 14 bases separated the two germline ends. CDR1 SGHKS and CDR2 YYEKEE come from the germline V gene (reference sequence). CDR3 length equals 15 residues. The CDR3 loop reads CASSLGAGWQSPLHF. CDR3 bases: TGTGCCAGCAGCTTGGGGGCAGGGTGGCAATCACCCCTCCACTTT.

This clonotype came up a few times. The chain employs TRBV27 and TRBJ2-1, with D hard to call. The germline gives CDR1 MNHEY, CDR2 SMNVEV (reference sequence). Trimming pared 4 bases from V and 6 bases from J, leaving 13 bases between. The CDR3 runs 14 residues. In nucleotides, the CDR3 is TGTGCCAGCAGTTCCGACTCATCGCCCAATGAGCAGTTCTTC. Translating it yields CASSSDSSPNEQFF.

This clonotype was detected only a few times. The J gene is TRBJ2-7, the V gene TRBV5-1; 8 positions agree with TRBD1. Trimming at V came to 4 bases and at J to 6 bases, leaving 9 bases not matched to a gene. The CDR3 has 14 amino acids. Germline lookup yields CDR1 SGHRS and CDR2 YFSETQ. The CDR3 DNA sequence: TGCGCCAGCAGCCCGGAGACAGGGGCCAGCGAGCAGTACTTC. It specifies CASSPETGASEQYF.

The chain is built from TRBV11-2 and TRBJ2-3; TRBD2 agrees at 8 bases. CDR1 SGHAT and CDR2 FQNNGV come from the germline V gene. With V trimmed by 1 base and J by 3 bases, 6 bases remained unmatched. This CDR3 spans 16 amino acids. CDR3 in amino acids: CASSLVAGLGTDTQYF. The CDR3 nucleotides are TGTGCCAGCAGCTTAGTAGCGGGATTAGGGACAGATACGCAGTATTTT.